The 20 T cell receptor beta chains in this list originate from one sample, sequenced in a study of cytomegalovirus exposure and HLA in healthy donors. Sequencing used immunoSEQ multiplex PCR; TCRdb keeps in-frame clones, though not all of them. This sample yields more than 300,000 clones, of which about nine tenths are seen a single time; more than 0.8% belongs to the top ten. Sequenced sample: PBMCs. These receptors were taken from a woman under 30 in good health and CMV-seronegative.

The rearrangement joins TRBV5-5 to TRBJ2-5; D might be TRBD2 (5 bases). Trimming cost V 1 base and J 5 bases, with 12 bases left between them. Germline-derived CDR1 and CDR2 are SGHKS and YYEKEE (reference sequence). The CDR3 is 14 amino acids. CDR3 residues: CASSLFSGRETQYF. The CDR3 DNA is TGTGCCAGCAGCTTGTTCAGCGGCAGGGAGACCCAGTACTTC.

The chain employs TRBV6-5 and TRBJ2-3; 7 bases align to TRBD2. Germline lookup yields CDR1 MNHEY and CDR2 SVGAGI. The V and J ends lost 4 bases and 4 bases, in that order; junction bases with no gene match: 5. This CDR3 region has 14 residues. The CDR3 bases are TGTGCCAGCAGTTTTGGGGAGGGCCCAGATACGCAGTATTTT. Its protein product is CASSFGEGPDTQYF.

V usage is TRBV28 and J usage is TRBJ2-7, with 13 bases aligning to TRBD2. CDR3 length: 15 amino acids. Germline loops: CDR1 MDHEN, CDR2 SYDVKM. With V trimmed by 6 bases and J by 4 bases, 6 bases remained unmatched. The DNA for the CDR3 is TGTGCCAGCAGCGGGACTAGCGGGAAAGGGTACGAGCAGTACTTC. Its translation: CASSGTSGKGYEQYF.

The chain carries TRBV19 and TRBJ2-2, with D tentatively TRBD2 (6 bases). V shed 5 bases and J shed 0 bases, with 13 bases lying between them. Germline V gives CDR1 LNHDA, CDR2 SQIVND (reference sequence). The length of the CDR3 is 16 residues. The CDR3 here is CASSGIADANTGELFF. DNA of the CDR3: TGTGCCAGTAGTGGGATAGCGGACGCGAACACCGGGGAGCTGTTTTTT.

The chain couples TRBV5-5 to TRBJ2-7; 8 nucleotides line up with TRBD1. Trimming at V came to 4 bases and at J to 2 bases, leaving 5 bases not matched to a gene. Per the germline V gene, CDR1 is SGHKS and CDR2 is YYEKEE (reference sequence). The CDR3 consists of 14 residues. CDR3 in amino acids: CASSTPQGAYEQYF. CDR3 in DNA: TGTGCCAGCAGCACCCCACAGGGGGCCTACGAGCAGTACTTC.

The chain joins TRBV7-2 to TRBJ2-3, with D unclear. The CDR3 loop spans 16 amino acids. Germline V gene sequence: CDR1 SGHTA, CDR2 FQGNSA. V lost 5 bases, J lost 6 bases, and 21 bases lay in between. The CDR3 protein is CASSRQSSIPLDTQYF. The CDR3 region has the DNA TGTGCCAGCAGCCGCCAGTCTAGTATACCCCTGGATACGCAGTATTTT.

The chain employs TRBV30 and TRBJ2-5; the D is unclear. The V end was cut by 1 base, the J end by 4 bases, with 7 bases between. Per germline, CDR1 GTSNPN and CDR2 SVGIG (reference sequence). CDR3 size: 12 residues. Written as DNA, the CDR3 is TGTGCCTGGAGTGACAGTGCAGAGACCCAGTACTTC. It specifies CAWSDSAETQYF.

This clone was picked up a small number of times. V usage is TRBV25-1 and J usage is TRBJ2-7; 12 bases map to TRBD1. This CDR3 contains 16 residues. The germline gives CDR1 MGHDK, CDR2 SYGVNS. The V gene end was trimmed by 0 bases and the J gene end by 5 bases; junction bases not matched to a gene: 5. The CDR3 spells CASSEYGGTGGHEQYF. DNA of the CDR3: TGTGCCAGCAGTGAATATGGCGGGACAGGGGGCCACGAGCAGTACTTC.

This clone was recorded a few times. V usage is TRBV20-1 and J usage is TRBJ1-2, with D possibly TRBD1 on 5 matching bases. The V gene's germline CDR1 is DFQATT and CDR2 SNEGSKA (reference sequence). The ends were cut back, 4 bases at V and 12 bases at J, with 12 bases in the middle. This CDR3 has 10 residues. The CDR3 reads CSAIGTEDTF. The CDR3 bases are TGCAGTGCTATCGGGACTGAGGACACCTTC.

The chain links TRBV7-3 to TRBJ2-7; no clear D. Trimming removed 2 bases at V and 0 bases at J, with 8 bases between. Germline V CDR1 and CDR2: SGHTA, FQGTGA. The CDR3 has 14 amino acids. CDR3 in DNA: TGTGCCAGCAGCTTAGAAGCGTTCTCCTACGAGCAGTACTTC. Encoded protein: CASSLEAFSYEQYF.

This chain's CDR3 is CASRPWTANYEQYF. CDR3 sequence (DNA): TGTGCCAGCAGACCCTGGACAGCTAACTACGAGCAGTACTTC. The chain links TRBV5-6 to TRBJ2-7; D may be TRBD1 (6 bases). This CDR3 has 14 residues. Germline assignment: CDR1 SGHDT and CDR2 YYEEEE. Trimming shortened V by 5 bases and J by 3 bases, and 15 bases separated the two germline ends.

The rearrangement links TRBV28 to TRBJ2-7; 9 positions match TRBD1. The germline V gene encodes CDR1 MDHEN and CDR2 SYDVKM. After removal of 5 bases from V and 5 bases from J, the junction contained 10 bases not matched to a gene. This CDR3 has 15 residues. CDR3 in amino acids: CASSVPGQGFDEQYF. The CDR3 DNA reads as TGTGCCAGCAGTGTGCCGGGACAGGGTTTCGACGAGCAGTACTTC.

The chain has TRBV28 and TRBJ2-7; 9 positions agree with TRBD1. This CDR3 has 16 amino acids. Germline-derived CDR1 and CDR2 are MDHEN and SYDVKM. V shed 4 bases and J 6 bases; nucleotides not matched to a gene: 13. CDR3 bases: TGTGCCAGCAGTTCTCCCGCCGGGACAGGGTTTCTCGAGCAGTACTTC. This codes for CASSSPAGTGFLEQYF.

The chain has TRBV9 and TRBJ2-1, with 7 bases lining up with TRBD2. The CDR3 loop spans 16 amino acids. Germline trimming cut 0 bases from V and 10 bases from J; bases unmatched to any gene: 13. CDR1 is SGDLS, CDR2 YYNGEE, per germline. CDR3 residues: CASSVESILARPEQFF. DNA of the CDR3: TGTGCCAGCAGCGTAGAGTCTATACTAGCGAGACCCGAGCAGTTCTTC.

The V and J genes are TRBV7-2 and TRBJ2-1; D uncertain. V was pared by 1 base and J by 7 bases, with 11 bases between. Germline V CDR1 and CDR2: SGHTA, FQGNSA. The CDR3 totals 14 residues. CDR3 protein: CASSLDIVLNEQFF. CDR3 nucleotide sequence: TGTGCCAGCAGCTTAGATATAGTCCTGAATGAGCAGTTCTTC.

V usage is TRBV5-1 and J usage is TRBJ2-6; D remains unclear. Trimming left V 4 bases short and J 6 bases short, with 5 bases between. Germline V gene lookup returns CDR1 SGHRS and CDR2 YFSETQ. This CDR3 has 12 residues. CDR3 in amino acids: CASSLLANVLTF. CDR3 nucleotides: TGCGCCAGCAGCCTGTTGGCCAACGTCCTGACTTTC.

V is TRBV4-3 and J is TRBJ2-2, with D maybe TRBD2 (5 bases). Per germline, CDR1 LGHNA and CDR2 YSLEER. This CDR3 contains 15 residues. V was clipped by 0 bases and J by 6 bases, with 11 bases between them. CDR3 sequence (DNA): TGCGCCAGCAGCCAAGAGCTAACTAGTTCCGGGGAGCTGTTTTTT. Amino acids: CASSQELTSSGELFF.

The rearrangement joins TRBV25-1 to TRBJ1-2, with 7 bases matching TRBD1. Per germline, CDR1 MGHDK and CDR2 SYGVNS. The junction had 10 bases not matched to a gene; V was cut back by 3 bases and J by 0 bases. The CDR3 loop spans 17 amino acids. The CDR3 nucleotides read TGTGCCAGCAGTGATGAGGACAGGCCTACTACTAACTATGGCTACACCTTC. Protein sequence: CASSDEDRPTTNYGYTF.

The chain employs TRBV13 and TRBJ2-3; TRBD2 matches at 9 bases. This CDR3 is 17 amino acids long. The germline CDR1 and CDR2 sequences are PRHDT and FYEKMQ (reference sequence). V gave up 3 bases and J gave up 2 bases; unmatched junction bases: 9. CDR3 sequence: CASSLKPLAGPTDTQYF. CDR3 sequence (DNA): TGTGCCAGCAGCTTGAAGCCTCTAGCGGGACCCACAGATACGCAGTATTTT.

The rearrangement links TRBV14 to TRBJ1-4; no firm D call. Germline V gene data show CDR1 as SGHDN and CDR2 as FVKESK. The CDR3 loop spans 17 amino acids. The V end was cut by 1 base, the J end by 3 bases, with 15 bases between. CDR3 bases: TGTGCCAGCAGCCAAGTGGCCCCCACACGGGCTAATGAAAAACTGTTTTTT. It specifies CASSQVAPTRANEKLFF.